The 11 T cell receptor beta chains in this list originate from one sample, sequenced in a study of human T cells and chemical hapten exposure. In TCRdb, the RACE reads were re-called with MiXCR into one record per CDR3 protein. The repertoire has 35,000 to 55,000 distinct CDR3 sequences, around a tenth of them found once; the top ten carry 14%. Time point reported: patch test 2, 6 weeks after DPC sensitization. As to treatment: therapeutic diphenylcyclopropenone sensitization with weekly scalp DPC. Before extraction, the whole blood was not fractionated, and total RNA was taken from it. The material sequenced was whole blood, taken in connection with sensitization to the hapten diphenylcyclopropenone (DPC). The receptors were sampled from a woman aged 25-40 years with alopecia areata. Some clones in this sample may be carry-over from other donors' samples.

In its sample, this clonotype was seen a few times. The DNA of the CDR3 is TGTGCCAGTAGTGCAATCCCCGGGACAGGGGGCACCGGGGAGCTGTTTTTT. As protein: CASSAIPGTGGTGELFF. The gene calls are TRBV19 and TRBJ2-2, with 11 positions matching TRBD1. There are 17 residues in the CDR3. V dropped 5 bases and J dropped 4; count of bases not matched to a gene: 9. The V gene's germline CDR1 is LNHDA and CDR2 SQIVND (reference sequence). The variable domain in full, with the rest retrieved from reference TRBV19 and TRBJ2-2, is DGGITQSPKYLFRKEGQNVTLSCEQNLNHDAMYWYRQDPGQGLRLIYYSQIVNDFQKGDIAEGYSVSREKKESFPLTVTSAQKNPTAFYLCASSAIPGTGGTGELFFGEGSRLTVL.

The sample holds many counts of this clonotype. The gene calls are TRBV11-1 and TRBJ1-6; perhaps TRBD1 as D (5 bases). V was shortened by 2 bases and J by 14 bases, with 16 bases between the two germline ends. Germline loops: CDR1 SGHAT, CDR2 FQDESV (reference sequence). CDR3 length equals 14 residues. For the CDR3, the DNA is TGTGCCAGCAGCTTATTAGGGGCGGACGTCACCCTCCACTTT. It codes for CASSLLGADVTLHF.

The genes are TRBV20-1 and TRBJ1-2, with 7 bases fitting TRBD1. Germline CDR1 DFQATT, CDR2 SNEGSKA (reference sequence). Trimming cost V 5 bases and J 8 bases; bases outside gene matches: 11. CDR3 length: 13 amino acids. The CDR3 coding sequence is TGCAGTGCTCCCCGACAGGGTCGAGGGGGCTACACCTTC. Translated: CSAPRQGRGGYTF.

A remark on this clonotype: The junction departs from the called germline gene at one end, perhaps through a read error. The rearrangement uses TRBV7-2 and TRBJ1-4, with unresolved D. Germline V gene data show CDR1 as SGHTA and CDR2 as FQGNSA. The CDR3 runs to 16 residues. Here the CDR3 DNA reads TGTGCCAGCAGCTTAAACGGACCCCTCGGGAGTGAAAAACCGTTTTTT. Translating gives CASSLNGPLGSEKPFF. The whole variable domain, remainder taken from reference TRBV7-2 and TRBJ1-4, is GAGVSQSPSNKVTEKGKDVELRCDPISGHTALYWYRQSLGQGLEFLIYFQGNSAPDKSGLPSDRFSAERTGGSVSTLTIQRTQQEDSAVYLCASSLNGPLGSEKPFFGSGTQLSVL.

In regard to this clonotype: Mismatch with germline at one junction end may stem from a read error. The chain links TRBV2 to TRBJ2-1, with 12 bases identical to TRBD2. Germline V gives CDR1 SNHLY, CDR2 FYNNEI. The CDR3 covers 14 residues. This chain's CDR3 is CASSRTSGAPSQVF. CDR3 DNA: TGTGCCAGCAGCCGGACTAGCGGGGCCCCTTCTCAGGTCTTC. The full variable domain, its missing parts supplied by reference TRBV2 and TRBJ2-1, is EPEVTQTPSHQVTQMGQEVILRCVPISNHLYFYWYRQILGQKVEFLVSFYNNEISEKSEIFDDQFSVERPDGSNFTLKIRSTKLEDSAMYFCASSRTSGAPSQVFGPGTRLTVL.

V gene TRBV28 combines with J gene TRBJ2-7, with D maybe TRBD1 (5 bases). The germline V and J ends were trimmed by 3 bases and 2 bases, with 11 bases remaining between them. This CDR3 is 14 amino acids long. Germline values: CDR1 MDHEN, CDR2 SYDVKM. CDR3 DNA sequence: TGTGCCAGCAGTTTCAGACAGCCACCCTACGAGCAGTACTTC. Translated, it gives CASSFRQPPYEQYF.

CDR3: CASRPGQGFYEQYF. The DNA of the CDR3 is TGTGCCAGCAGGCCGGGACAGGGATTCTACGAGCAGTACTTC. This chain links TRBV12-3 or TRBV12-4 with TRBJ2-7, with 9 bases lining up with TRBD1. The CDR3 has 14 residues. Germline trimming cut 6 bases from V and 3 bases from J; bases unmatched to any gene: 6.

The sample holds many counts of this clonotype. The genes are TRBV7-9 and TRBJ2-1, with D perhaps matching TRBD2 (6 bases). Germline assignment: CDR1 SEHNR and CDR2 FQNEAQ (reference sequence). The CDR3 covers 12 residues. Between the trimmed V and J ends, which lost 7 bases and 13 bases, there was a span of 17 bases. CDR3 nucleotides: TGTGCCAGCACCCCTTACCCGGGACTCCAGTTCTTC. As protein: CASTPYPGLQFF.

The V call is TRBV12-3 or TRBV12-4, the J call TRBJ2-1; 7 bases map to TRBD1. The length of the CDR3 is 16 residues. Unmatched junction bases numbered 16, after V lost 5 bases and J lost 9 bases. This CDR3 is CASSVISSRQGGEQFF. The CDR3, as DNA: TGTGCCAGCAGTGTAATTTCTAGTAGACAGGGTGGTGAGCAGTTCTTC.

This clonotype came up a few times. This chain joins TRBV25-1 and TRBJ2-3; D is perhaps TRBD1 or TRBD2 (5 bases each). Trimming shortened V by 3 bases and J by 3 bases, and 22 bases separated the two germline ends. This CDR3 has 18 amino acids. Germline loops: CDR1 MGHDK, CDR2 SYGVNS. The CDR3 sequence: CASSDLGQGRSLTDTQYF. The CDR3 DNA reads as TGTGCCAGCAGTGACCTTGGTCAGGGACGGAGCCTGACAGATACGCAGTATTTT.

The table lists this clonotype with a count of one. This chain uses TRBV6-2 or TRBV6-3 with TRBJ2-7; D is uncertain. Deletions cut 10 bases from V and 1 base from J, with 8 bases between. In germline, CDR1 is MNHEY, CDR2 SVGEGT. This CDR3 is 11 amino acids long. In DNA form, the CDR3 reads TGTGCCATCCGCCGATCCTACGAGCAGTACTTC. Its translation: CAIRRSYEQYF.